This TCR beta chain was sequenced for a study of Graves' ophthalmopathy and Graves' hyperthyroidism. This CDR3 region has 15 residues. Notes on this clonotype: Compared with germline, one end of the junction differs, possibly owing to a read error.

Stable hyperthyroidism meant no ophthalmopathy within 18 months of follow-up. Additional autoimmune diseases, uncontrolled infections, pregnancy or lactation disqualified patients. Diagnosis relied on clinical symptoms, serum thyroxine, TRAb, thyroid ultrasound and orbital computed tomography. The TCR beta CDR3 regions underwent amplification from RNA transcripts. HTBI-primed first-round RT-PCR preceded second-round multiplex PCR. MiXCR, applied by TCRdb to the multiplex PCR reads, yields one record per CDR3 protein. The repertoire consists of 600,000 to 650,000 distinct CDR3 sequences, with approximately 22% occurring once and the leading ten covering around 6.9%.

Sequencing input: peripheral blood. The chain recombines TRBV12-3 or TRBV12-4 with TRBJ1-5, with no clear D. This receptor was taken from a woman younger than 35 with stable Graves' hyperthyroidism. Some clones in this sample may be carry-over from other donors' samples. In DNA form, the CDR3 reads TGTGCGAGCAAGGCAGACCCAATTGGCAATCAGCCCCAGCATTTT. Its translation is CASKADPIGNQPQHF.